The 17 T cell receptor beta chains in this list originate from one sample, sequenced in a study of blood T cell repertoires in COVID-19. Repertoires were generated with immunoSEQ multiplex PCR, while TCRdb's copy carries only in-frame clones and drops some. The sample shows around 60,000 clones, 80% to 90% of them seen only once. Sequencing was carried out using peripheral blood. All receptors derive from a woman in her fifties or sixties with COVID-19, enrolled during active disease.

The chain is built from TRBV24-1 and TRBJ2-7; 8 bases are shared with TRBD2. Per germline, CDR1 KGHDR and CDR2 SFDVKD. The CDR3 is made up of 15 amino acids. V shed 3 bases, J shed 8 bases, and the junction held 11 bases outside the gene matches. DNA for the CDR3: TGTGCCACCAGTGATCTGGGACTAGGGCCGGGTAAGCAGTACTTC. This codes for CATSDLGLGPGKQYF.

This chain uses TRBV30 with TRBJ2-1; 8 bases agree with TRBD2. Losses at the gene ends were 2 bases for V and 8 bases for J; bases not matched to a gene: 8. The length of the CDR3 is 14 residues. Per germline, CDR1 GTSNPN and CDR2 SVGIG (reference sequence). CDR3 DNA sequence: TGTGCCTGGAGTCCCCGGGGGGGGGACCATGAGCAGTTCTTC. Translation: CAWSPRGGDHEQFF. The variable domain in full, completed from reference TRBV30 and TRBJ2-1, reads SQTIHQWPATLVQPVGSPLSLECTVEGTSNPNLYWYRQAAGRGLQLLFYSVGIGQISSEVPQNLSASRPQDRQFILSSKKLLLSDSGFYLCAWSPRGGDHEQFFGPGTRLTVL.

This clone has just a few counts. This sequence joins TRBV7-9 and TRBJ2-7, with 7 bases fitting TRBD1. CDR1 SEHNR and CDR2 FQNEAQ come from the germline V gene (reference sequence). This CDR3 is built from 15 residues. Trimming removed 5 bases from V and 2 bases from J; junction bases left unmatched: 9. The CDR3 sequence is CASSPRQGPAYEQYF. The CDR3 DNA reads as TGTGCCAGCAGCCCCCGACAGGGCCCAGCCTACGAGCAGTACTTC.

DNA of the CDR3: TGTGCCGCCGGGAAGCCTGAAGCTTTCTTT. The encoded protein is CAAGKPEAFF. This chain links TRBV24-1 with TRBJ1-1; D not certain. The CDR3 sequence is 10 residues long. The V gene lost 12 bases and the J gene lost 6 bases, with 10 bases spanning the gap. CDR1 and CDR2 from the germline V gene are KGHDR and SFDVKD.

The chain is built from TRBV19 and TRBJ2-1; D is undetermined. The CDR3 is 18 amino acids. Trimming stripped 0 bases from V and 0 bases from J, with 15 bases between. CDR1 and CDR2 from the germline V gene are LNHDA and SQIVND (reference sequence). The CDR3 coding sequence is TGTGCCAGTAGTATAGATCGGGTAGCTCCTAGCTCCTACAATGAGCAGTTCTTC. As protein: CASSIDRVAPSSYNEQFF. The full variable domain, completed using reference TRBV19 and TRBJ2-1, is DGGITQSPKYLFRKEGQNVTLSCEQNLNHDAMYWYRQDPGQGLRLIYYSQIVNDFQKGDIAEGYSVSREKKESFPLTVTSAQKNPTAFYLCASSIDRVAPSSYNEQFFGPGTRLTVL.

This sequence joins TRBV5-6 and TRBJ1-5; D gene uncertain. V was clipped by 1 base and J by 3 bases, with 8 bases between them. The CDR3 loop spans 14 amino acids. Germline CDR1 is SGHDT and CDR2 is YYEEEE. CDR3 coding DNA: TGTGCCAGCAGCTTGAATAGATTCAATCAGCCCCAGCATTTT. This gives the protein CASSLNRFNQPQHF.

The chain combines TRBV5-1 with TRBJ1-3, with TRBD1 as a possible D gene (6 bases). The V and J ends lost 3 bases and 0 bases respectively, with 13 bases between them. CDR1 SGHRS and CDR2 YFSETQ come from the germline V gene. The CDR3 contains 16 residues. The CDR3 is CASSSAQGYSGNTIYF. The CDR3 DNA follows: TGCGCCAGCAGCTCCGCACAGGGATACTCTGGAAACACCATATATTTT. The entire variable domain, with the rest obtained from reference TRBV5-1 and TRBJ1-3, is as follows: KAGVTQTPRYLIKTRGQQVTLSCSPISGHRSVSWYQQTPGQGLQFLFEYFSETQRNKGNFPGRFSGRQFSNSRSEMNVSTLELGDSALYLCASSSAQGYSGNTIYFGEGSWLTVV.

The gene calls are TRBV14 and TRBJ1-1; D not certain. The CDR3 covers 14 residues. Trimming removed 4 bases from V and 6 bases from J, with 15 bases in between. CDR1 is SGHDN and CDR2 is FVKESK in the germline V gene. Here the CDR3 reads CASSRDRLAAEAFF. The DNA of the CDR3 is TGTGCCAGCAGCCGCGACCGGCTAGCGGCTGAAGCTTTCTTT.

The chain carries TRBV7-3 and TRBJ2-1; TRBD2 matches 13 bases. V was pared by 4 bases and J by 7 bases, with 7 bases of the junction left unmatched. The CDR3 sequence is 16 residues long. Per the germline V gene, CDR1 is SGHTA and CDR2 is FQGTGA. The CDR3 bases are TGTGCCAGCAGCTCCCGACTAGCGGGAGGACTAAATGAGCAGTTCTTC. This gives the protein CASSSRLAGGLNEQFF.

This chain uses TRBV4-1 with TRBJ1-1, with D perhaps TRBD1 (5 bases). With 7 bases removed from V and 1 base from J, the gap between germline ends came to 13 bases. Germline values: CDR1 MGHRA, CDR2 YSYEKL. CDR3 length equals 14 residues. The CDR3: CASTRVLGNTEAFF. CDR3 bases: TGCGCCAGCACCAGGGTCTTGGGGAACACTGAAGCTTTCTTT.

V usage is TRBV30 and J usage is TRBJ2-5; 10 nucleotides align to TRBD2. Losses at the gene ends were 0 bases for V and 6 bases for J; bases not matched to a gene: 7. This CDR3 has 15 residues. Germline V gene data show CDR1 as GTSNPN and CDR2 as SVGIG (reference sequence). The CDR3 DNA is TGTGCCTGGAGTGTAGGTTCTAGCGGGAGCAAGACCCAGTACTTC. It translates to CAWSVGSSGSKTQYF.

This chain connects TRBV5-1 to TRBJ2-2; 7 positions match TRBD1. Germline V gives CDR1 SGHRS, CDR2 YFSETQ. The V gene end was trimmed by 4 bases and the J gene end by 4 bases; junction bases not matched to a gene: 4. The CDR3 is made up of 14 amino acids. This CDR3 is CASSRGQSTGELFF. The CDR3 DNA follows: TGCGCCAGCAGCAGGGGGCAGAGCACCGGGGAGCTGTTTTTT.

The chain uses TRBV4-2 and TRBJ1-5; D uncertain. The germline V and J ends were trimmed by 0 bases and 5 bases, with 11 bases remaining between them. Germline V gene data show CDR1 as LGHNA and CDR2 as YNFKEQ. CDR3 length: 15 amino acids. The CDR3 coding sequence is TGTGCCAGCAGCCAAGATCCACAGCTTTATCAGCCCCAGCATTTT. Its translation is CASSQDPQLYQPQHF.

V and J are TRBV11-2 and TRBJ1-6, with 7 bases matching TRBD1. J gave up 7 bases and V 10 bases, and 7 bases lay outside the gene matches. CDR1 is SGHAT and CDR2 is FQNNGV in the germline V gene. The length of the CDR3 is 13 residues. The CDR3 reads CATLGGVNSPLHF. The CDR3 DNA sequence: TGTGCCACCCTAGGGGGCGTAAATTCACCCCTCCACTTT.

The chain joins TRBV2 to TRBJ2-7, with 7 bases fitting TRBD2. The CDR3 is 14 residues long. V shed 4 bases, J shed 0 bases, and the junction held 3 bases outside the gene matches. CDR1 is SNHLY and CDR2 is FYNNEI in the germline V gene. CDR3 bases: TGTGCCAGCAGTGCCGGCGGGAGCTCCTACGAGCAGTACTTC. It translates to CASSAGGSSYEQYF. Combining the CDR3 with reference TRBV2 and TRBJ2-7 gives the whole variable domain EPEVTQTPSHQVTQMGQEVILRCVPISNHLYFYWYRQILGQKVEFLVSFYNNEISEKSEIFDDQFSVERPDGSNFTLKIRSTKLEDSAMYFCASSAGGSSYEQYFGPGTRLTVT.

This clone occurred once. The V call is TRBV9, the J call TRBJ1-1, with TRBD1 identical over 7 bases. The V gene end was trimmed by 3 bases and the J gene end by 6 bases; junction bases not matched to a gene: 8. Looked up from germline, CDR1 is SGDLS and CDR2 is YYNGEE. The CDR3 runs 14 residues. The CDR3 protein is CASSAEQGLAEAFF. The CDR3 nucleotides are TGTGCCAGCAGCGCCGAACAGGGGTTGGCTGAAGCTTTCTTT.

The chain has TRBV19 and TRBJ2-3; 8 bases line up with TRBD1. CDR3 length: 14 residues. V trimming: 3 bases; J trimming: 1 base; junction bases outside the gene matches: 0. Germline V gene sequence: CDR1 LNHDA, CDR2 SQIVND (reference sequence). DNA of the CDR3: TGTGCCAGTAGTATGACAGGGGGCACAGATACGCAGTATTTT. Amino acid sequence: CASSMTGGTDTQYF.